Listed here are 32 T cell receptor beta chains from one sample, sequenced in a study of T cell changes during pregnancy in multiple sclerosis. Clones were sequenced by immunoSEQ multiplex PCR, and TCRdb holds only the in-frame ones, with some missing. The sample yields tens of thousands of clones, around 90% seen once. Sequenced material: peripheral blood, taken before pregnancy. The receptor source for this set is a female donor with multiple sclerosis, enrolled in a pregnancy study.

In DNA form, the CDR3 reads TGTGCCTGGAGTGTGGGGCTGAACACTGAAGCTTTCTTT. Its translation is CAWSVGLNTEAFF. The chain carries TRBV30 and TRBJ1-1; possible D gene TRBD1, 5 bases. The CDR3 loop spans 13 amino acids. Per germline, CDR1 GTSNPN and CDR2 SVGIG (reference sequence). The V and J ends lost 0 bases and 0 bases respectively, with 5 bases between them.

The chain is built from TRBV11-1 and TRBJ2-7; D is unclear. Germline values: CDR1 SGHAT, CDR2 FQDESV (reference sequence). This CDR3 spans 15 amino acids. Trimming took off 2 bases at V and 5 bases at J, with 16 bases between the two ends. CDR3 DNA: TGTGCCAGCAGCTTACAGGCTGGCCCTTCCGACGAGCAGTACTTC. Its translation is CASSLQAGPSDEQYF. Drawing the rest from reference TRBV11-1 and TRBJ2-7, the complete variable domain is EAEVAQSPRYKITEKSQAVAFWCDPISGHATLYWYRQILGQGPELLVQFQDESVVDDSQLPKDRFSAERLKGVDSTLKIQPAELGDSAMYLCASSLQAGPSDEQYFGPGTRLTVT.

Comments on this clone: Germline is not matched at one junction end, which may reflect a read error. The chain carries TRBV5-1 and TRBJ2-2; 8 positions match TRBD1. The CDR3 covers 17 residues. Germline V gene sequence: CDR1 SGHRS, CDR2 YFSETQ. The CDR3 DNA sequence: TGCGCCAGCAGCTCGAGAGTCCGGACAGGGAACGCCGGGGAGCTGTTTTTT. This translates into CASSSRVRTGNAGELFF.

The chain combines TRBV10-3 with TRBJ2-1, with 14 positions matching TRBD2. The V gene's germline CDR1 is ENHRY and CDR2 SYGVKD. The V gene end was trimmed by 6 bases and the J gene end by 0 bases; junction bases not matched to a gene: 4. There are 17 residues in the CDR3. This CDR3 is CAIRRTSGRSSYNEQFF. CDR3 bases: TGTGCCATCAGGCGGACTAGCGGGAGGAGCTCCTACAATGAGCAGTTCTTC.

The CDR3 DNA reads TGTGCCAGCAGCTTAAAGGAGGGGCAGCGGAACACCATATATTTT. Translation gives CASSLKEGQRNTIYF. The V gene is TRBV7-9, the J gene TRBJ1-3, with D perhaps TRBD1 (5 bases). V lost 2 bases and J lost 7, with 15 bases in between. This CDR3 region has 15 residues. CDR1 SEHNR and CDR2 FQNEAQ come from the germline V gene (reference sequence).

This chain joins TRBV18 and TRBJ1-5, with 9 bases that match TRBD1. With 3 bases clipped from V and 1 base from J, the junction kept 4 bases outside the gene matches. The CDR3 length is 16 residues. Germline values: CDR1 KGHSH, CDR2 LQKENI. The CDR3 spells CASSPATGGSNQPQHF. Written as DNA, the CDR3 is TGTGCCAGCTCACCCGCGACAGGGGGAAGCAATCAGCCCCAGCATTTT.

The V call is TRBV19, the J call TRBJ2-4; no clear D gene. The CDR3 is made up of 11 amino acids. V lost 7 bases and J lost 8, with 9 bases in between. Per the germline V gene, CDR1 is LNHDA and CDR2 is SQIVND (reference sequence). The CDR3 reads CASTSRDIQYF. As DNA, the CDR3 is TGTGCCAGTACTTCTCGGGACATTCAGTACTTC.

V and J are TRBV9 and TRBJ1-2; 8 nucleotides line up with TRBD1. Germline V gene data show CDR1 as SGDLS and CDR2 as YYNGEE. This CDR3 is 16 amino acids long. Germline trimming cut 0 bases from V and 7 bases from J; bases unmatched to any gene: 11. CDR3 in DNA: TGTGCCAGCAGCGTAGATTTGACAGGGGTGGGGTTTGGCTACACCTTC. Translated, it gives CASSVDLTGVGFGYTF.

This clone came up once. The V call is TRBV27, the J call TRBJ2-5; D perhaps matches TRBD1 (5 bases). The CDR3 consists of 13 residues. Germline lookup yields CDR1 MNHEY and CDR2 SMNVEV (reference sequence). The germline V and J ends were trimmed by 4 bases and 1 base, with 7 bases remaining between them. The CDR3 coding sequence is TGTGCCAGCAGTTCGACAGTCCAAGAGACCCAGTACTTC. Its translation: CASSSTVQETQYF.

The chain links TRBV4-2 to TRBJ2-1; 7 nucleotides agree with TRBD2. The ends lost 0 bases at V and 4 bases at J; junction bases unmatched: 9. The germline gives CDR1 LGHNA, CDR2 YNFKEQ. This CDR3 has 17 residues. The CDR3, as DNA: TGTGCCAGCAGCCAAGAATCGACTAGCAGGGTGTACAATGAGCAGTTCTTC. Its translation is CASSQESTSRVYNEQFF.

The CDR3 sequence: CASSPKQEIQYF. The CDR3 bases are TGTGCCAGCTCACCGAAACAGGAGATACAGTACTTC. The V gene is TRBV18, the J gene TRBJ2-7, with D perhaps matching TRBD1 (5 bases). The CDR3 contains 12 residues. CDR1 is KGHSH and CDR2 is LQKENI in the germline V gene. Trimming took 3 bases from V and 10 from J, leaving 13 bases between them.

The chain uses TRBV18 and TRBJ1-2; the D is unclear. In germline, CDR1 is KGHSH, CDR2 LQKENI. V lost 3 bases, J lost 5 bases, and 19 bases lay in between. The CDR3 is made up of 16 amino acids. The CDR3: CASSPPGKEGKYGYTF. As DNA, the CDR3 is TGTGCCAGCTCACCTCCGGGGAAGGAGGGCAAGTATGGCTACACCTTC.

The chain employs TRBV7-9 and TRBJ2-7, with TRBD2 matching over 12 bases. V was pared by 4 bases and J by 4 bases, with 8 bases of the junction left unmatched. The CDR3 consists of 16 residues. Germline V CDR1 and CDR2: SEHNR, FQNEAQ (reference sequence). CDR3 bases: TGTGCCAGCAGCTCGACTAGCGGGAGTAGTCGGTACGAGCAGTACTTC. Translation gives CASSSTSGSSRYEQYF.

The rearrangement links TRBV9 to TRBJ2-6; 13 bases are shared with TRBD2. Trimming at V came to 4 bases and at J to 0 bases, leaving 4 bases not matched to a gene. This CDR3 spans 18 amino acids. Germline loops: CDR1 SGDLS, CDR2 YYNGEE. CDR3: CASSPRLAGGSGANVLTF. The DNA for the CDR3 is TGTGCCAGCAGCCCGCGACTAGCGGGGGGCTCTGGGGCCAACGTCCTGACTTTC.

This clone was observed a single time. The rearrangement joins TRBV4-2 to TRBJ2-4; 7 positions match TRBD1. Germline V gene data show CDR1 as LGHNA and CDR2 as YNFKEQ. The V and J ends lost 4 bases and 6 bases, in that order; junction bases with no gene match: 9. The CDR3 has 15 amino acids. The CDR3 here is CASSPMTGLGNIQYF. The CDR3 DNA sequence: TGTGCCAGCAGCCCTATGACAGGGTTGGGAAACATTCAGTACTTC.

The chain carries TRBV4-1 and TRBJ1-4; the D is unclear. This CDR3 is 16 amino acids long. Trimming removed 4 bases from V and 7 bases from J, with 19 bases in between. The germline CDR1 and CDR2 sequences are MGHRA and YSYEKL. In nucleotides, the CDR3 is TGCGCCAGCAGCCGAAGTCTATCGGCCGAGGGTGAAAAACTGTTTTTT. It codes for CASSRSLSAEGEKLFF.

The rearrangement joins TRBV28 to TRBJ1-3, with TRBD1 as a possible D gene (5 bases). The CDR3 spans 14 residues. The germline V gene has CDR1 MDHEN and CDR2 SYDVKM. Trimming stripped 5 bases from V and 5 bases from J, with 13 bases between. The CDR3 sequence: CASSLGGRRNTIYF. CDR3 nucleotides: TGTGCCAGCAGTCTCGGGGGGAGGAGAAACACCATATATTTT.

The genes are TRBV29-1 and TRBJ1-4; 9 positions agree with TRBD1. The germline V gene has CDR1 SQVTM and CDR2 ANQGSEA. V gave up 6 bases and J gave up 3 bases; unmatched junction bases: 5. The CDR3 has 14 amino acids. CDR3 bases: TGCAGCGTATCTCGACAGGGGGCTAATGAAAAACTGTTTTTT. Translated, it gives CSVSRQGANEKLFF.

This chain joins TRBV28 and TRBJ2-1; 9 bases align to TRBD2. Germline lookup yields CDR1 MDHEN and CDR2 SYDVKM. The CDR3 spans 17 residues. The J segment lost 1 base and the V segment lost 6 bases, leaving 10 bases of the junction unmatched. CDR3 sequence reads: CASRLLRLAVSYNEQFF. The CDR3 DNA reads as TGTGCCAGCAGATTGCTTCGACTAGCGGTTTCCTACAATGAGCAGTTCTTC.

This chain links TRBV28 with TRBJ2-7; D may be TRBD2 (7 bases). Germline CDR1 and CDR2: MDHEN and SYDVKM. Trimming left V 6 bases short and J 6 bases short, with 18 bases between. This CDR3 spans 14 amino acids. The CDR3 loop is CASSPPGGAREQYF. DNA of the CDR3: TGTGCCAGCAGCCCACCGGGGGGCGCGCGCGAGCAGTACTTC.

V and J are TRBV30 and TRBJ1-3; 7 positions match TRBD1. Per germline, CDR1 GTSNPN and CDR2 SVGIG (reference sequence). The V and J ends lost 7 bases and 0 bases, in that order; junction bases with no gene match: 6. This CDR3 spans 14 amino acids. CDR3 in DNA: TGTGCCTCAGGGGGGTCAGGCTCTGGAAACACCATATATTTT. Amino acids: CASGGSGSGNTIYF. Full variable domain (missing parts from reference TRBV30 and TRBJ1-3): SQTIHQWPATLVQPVGSPLSLECTVEGTSNPNLYWYRQAAGRGLQLLFYSVGIGQISSEVPQNLSASRPQDRQFILSSKKLLLSDSGFYLCASGGSGSGNTIYFGEGSWLTVV.

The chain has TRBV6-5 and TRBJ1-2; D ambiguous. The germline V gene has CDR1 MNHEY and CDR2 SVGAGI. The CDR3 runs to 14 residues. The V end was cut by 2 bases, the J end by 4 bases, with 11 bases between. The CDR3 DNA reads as TGTGCCAGCAGTTACGCCGGTGAGGTCTATGGCTACACCTTC. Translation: CASSYAGEVYGYTF.

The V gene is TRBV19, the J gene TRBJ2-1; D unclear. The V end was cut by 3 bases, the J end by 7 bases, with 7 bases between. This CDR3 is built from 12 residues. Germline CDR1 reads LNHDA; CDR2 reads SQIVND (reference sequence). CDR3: CASSIPLNEQFF. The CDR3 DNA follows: TGTGCCAGTAGTATTCCTCTAAATGAGCAGTTCTTC.

The CDR3 DNA follows: TGTGCCAGCAGCTTACAGGGGGCTAACGAGCAGTACTTC. As protein: CASSLQGANEQYF. The chain couples TRBV7-6 to TRBJ2-7, with 8 bases fitting TRBD1. In germline, CDR1 is SGHVS, CDR2 FNYEAQ. The length of the CDR3 is 13 residues. Unmatched junction bases numbered 2, after V lost 2 bases and J lost 5 bases.

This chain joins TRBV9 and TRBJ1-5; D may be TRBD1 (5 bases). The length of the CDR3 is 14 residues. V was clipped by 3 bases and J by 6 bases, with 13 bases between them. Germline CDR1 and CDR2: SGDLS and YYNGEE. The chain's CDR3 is CASSAAGGGQPQHF. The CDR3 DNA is TGTGCCAGCAGCGCCGCTGGGGGAGGTCAGCCCCAGCATTTT.

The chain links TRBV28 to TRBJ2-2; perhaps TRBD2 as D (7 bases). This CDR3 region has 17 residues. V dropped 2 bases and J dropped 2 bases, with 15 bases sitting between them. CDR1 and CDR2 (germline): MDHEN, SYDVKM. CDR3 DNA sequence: TGTGCCAGCAGTTTAATTTTTTCGGGGGGCAACACCGGGGAGCTGTTTTTT. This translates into CASSLIFSGGNTGELFF.

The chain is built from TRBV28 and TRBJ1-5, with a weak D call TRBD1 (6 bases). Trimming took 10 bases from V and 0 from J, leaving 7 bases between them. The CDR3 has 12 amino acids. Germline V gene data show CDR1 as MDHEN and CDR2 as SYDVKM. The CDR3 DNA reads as TGTGCCACGGACAGTAGCAATCAGCCCCAGCATTTT. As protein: CATDSSNQPQHF.

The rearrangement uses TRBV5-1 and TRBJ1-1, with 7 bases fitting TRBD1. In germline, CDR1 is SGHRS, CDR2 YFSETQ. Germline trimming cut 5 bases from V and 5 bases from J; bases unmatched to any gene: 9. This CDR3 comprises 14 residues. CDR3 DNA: TGCGCCAGCAGTCCTTGGGAACAGGGGACTGAAGCTTTCTTT. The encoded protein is CASSPWEQGTEAFF.

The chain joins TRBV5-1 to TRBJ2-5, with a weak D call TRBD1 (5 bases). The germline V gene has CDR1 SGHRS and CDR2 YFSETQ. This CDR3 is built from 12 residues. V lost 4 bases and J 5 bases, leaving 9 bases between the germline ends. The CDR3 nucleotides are TGCGCCAGCAGCCCGCCAGGGGAGACCCAGTACTTC. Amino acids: CASSPPGETQYF.

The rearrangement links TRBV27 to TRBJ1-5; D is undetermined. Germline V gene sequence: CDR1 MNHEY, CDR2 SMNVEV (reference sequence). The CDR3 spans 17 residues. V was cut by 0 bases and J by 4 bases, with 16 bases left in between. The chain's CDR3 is CASSLSGLEGRNQPQHF. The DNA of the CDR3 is TGTGCCAGCAGTTTATCGGGCCTAGAAGGGAGAAATCAGCCCCAGCATTTT.

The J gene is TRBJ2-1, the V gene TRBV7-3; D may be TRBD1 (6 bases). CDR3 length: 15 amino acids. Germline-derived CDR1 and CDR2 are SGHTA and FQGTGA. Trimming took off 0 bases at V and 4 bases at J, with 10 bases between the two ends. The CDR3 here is CASSLTDSLYNEQFF. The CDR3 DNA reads TGTGCCAGCAGCTTAACGGACAGCCTATACAATGAGCAGTTCTTC.

The DNA of the CDR3 is TGTGCCAGCAGCCAAGTCGGGGAAAAACTGTTTTTT. Translating gives CASSQVGEKLFF. The rearrangement uses TRBV14 and TRBJ1-4; D unresolved. Germline V lookup: CDR1 SGHDN, CDR2 FVKESK. V lost 1 base, J lost 8 bases, and 5 bases lay in between. The CDR3 spans 12 residues.